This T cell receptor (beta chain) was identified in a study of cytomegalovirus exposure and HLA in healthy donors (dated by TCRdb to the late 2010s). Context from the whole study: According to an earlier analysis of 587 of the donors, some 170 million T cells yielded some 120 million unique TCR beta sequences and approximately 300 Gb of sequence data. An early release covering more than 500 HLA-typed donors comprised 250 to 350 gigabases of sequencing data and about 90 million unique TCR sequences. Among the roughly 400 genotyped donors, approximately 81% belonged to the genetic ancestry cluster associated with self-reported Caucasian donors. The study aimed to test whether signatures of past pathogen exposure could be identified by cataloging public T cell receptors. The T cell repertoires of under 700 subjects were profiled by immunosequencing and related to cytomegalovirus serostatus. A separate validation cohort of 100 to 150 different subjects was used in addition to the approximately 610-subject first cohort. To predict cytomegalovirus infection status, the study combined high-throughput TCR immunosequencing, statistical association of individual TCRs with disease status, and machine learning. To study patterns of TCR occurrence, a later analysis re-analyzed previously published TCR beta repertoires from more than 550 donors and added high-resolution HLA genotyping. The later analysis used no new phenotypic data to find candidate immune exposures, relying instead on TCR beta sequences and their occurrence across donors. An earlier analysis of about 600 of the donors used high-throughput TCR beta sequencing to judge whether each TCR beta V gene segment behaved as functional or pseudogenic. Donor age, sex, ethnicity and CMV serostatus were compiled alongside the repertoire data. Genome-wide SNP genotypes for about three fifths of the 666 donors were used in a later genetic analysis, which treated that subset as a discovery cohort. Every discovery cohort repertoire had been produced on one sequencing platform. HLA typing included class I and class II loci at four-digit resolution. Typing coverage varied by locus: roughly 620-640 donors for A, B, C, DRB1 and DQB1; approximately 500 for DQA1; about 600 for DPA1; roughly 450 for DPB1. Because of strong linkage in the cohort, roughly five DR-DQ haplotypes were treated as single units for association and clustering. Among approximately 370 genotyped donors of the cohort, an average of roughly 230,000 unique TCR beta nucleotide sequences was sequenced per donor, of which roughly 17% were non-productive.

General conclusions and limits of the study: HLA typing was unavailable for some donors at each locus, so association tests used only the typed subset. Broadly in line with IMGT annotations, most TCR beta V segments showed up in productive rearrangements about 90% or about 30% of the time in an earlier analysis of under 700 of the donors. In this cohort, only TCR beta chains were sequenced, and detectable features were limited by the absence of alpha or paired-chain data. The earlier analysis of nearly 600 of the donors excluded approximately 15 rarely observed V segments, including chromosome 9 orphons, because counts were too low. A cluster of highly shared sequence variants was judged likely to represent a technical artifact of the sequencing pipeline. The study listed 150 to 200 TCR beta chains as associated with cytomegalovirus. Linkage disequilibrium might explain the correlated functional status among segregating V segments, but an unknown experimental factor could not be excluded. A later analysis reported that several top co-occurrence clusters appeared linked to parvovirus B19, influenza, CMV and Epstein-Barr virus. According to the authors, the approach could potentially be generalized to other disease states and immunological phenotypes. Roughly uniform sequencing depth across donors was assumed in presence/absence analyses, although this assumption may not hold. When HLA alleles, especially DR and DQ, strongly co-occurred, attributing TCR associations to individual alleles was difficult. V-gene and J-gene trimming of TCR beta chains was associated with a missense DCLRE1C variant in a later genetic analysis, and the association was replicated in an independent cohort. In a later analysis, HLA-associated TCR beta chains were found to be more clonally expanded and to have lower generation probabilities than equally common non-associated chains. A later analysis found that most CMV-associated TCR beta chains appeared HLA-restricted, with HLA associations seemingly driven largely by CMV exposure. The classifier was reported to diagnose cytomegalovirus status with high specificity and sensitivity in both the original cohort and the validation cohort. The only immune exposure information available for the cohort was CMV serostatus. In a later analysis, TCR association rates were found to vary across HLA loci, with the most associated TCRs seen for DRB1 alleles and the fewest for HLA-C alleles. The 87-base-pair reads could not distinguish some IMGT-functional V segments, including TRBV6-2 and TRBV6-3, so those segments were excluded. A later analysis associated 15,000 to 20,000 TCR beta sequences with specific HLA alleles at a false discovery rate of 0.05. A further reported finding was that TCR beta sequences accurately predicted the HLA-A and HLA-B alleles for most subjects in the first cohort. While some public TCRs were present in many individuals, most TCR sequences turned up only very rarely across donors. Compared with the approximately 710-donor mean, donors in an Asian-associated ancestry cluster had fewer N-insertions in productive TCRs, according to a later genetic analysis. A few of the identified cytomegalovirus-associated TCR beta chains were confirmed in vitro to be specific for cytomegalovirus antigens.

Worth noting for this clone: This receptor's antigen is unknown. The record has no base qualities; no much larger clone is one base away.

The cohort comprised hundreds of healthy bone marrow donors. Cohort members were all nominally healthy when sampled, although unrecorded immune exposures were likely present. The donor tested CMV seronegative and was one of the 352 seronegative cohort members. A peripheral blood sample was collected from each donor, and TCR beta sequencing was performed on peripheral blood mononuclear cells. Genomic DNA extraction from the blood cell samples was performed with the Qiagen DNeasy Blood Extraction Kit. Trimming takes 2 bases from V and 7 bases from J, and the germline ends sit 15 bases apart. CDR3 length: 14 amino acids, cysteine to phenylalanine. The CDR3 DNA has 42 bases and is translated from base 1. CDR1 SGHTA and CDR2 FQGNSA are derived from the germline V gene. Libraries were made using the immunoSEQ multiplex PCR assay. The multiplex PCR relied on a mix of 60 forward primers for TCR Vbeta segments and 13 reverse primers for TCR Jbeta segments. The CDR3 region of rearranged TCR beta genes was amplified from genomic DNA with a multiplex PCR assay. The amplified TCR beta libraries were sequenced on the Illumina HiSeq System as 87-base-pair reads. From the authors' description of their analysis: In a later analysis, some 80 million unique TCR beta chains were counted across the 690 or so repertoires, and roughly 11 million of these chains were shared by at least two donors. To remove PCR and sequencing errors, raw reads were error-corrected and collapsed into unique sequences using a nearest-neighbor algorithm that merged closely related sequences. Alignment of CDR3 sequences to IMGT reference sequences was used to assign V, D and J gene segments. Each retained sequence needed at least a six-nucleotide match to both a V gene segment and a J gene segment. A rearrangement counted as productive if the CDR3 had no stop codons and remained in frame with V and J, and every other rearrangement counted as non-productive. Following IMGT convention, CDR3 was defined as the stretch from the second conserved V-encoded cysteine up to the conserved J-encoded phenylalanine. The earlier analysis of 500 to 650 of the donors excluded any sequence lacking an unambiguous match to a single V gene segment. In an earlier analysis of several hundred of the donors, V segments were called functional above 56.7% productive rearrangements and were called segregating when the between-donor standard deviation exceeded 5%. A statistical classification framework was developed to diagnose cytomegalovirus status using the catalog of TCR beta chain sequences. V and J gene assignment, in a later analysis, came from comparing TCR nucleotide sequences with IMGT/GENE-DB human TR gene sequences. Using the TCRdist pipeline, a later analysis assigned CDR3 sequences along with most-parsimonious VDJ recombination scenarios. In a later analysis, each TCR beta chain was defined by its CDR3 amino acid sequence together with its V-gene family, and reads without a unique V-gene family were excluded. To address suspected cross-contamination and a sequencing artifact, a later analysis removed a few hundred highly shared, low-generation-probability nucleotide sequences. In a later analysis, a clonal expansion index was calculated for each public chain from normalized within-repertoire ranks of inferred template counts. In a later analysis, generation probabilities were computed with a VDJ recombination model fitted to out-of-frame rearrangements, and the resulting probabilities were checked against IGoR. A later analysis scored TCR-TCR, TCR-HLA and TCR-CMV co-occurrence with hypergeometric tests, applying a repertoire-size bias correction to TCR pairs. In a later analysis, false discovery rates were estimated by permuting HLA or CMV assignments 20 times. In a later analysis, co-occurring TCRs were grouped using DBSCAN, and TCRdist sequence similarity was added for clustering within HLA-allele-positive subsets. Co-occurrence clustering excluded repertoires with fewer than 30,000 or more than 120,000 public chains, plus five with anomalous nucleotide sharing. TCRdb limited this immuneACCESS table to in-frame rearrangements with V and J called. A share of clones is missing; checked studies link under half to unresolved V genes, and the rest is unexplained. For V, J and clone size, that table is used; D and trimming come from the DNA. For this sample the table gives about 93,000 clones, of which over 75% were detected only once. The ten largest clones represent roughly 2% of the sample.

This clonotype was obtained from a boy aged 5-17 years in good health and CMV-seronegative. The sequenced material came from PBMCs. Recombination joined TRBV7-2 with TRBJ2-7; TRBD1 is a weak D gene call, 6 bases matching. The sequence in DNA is TGTGCCAGCAGCTTAACCCAGGGGATAGGGGAGCAGTACTTC. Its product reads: CASSLTQGIGEQYF.